The next 9 T cell receptor beta chains were all read from a single sample in a study of blood T cell repertoires in COVID-19. Assay: immunoSEQ multiplex PCR; the TCRdb copy retains only in-frame clones and omits some. The table lists some 130,000 clones, around nine tenths of them singletons. What was sequenced was peripheral blood. These receptors all stem from a man between 60 and 70 years old with COVID-19, enrolled during active disease.

This chain connects TRBV19 to TRBJ1-5; 9 bases agree with TRBD1. Per the germline V gene, CDR1 is LNHDA and CDR2 is SQIVND (reference sequence). The CDR3 has 16 amino acids. With 6 bases clipped from V and 5 bases from J, the junction kept 11 bases outside the gene matches. CDR3 residues: CASSRGGTGKDQPQHF. DNA for the CDR3: TGTGCCAGTAGCCGTGGAGGGACAGGGAAGGATCAGCCCCAGCATTTT.

This rearrangement joins TRBV7-9 to TRBJ2-1, with D possibly TRBD2 on 5 matching bases. This CDR3 spans 14 amino acids. Trimming removed 3 bases from V and 12 bases from J, with 18 bases in between. Germline CDR1 reads SEHNR; CDR2 reads FQNEAQ (reference sequence). The DNA for the CDR3 is TGTGCCAGCAGCTTCCAAGCGGTCCCTTTATGGCAGTTCTTC. Its translation: CASSFQAVPLWQFF. Looking up the rest from reference TRBV7-9 and TRBJ2-1 gives the full variable domain: DTGVSQNPRHKITKRGQNVTFRCDPISEHNRLYWYRQTLGQGPEFLTYFQNEAQLEKSRLLSDRFSAERPKGSFSTLEIQRTEQGDSAMYLCASSFQAVPLWQFFGPGTRLTVL.

The gene calls are TRBV3-1 (or the pseudogene TRBV3-2) and TRBJ1-2; 7 nucleotides line up with TRBD1. Germline V gives CDR1 LGHDT, CDR2 YNNKEL (reference sequence). The CDR3 is 15 amino acids. Unmatched junction bases numbered 9, after V lost 0 bases and J lost 8 bases. This CDR3 reads CASSQEGQALRGYTF. The CDR3 bases are TGTGCCAGCAGCCAAGAAGGACAGGCGCTAAGGGGCTACACCTTC.

V and J are TRBV19 and TRBJ1-2; TRBD1 aligns across 9 bases. Germline values: CDR1 LNHDA, CDR2 SQIVND (reference sequence). The CDR3 extends over 15 amino acids. Trimming removed 10 bases from V and 1 base from J; junction bases left unmatched: 10. The CDR3 DNA reads as TGTGCCACCTCGGACAGGGGTATGGGTAACTATGGCTACACCTTC. Its translation: CATSDRGMGNYGYTF.

This rearrangement joins TRBV25-1 to TRBJ1-1; TRBD1 agrees at 11 bases. The V gene end was trimmed by 7 bases and the J gene end by 4 bases; junction bases not matched to a gene: 8. CDR1 MGHDK and CDR2 SYGVNS come from the germline V gene. The CDR3 covers 15 residues. CDR3 bases: TGTGCCAGCACGGGACAGGGGGGAAGGACCACTGAAGCTTTCTTT. Amino acids: CASTGQGGRTTEAFF. Drawing the rest from reference TRBV25-1 and TRBJ1-1, the complete variable domain is EADIYQTPRYLVIGTGKKITLECSQTMGHDKMYWYQQDPGMELHLIHYSYGVNSTEKGDLSSESTVSRIRTEHFPLTLESARPSHTSQYLCASTGQGGRTTEAFFGQGTRLTVV.

This chain joins TRBV9 and TRBJ2-2; 10 nucleotides line up with TRBD1. This CDR3 is 17 amino acids long. Trimming removed 0 bases from V and 2 bases from J; junction bases left unmatched: 4. Germline V gives CDR1 SGDLS, CDR2 YYNGEE. The CDR3 DNA reads TGTGCCAGCAGCGTAGTAGGGACAGGGGCCAACACCGGGGAGCTGTTTTTT. It codes for CASSVVGTGANTGELFF.

This chain uses TRBV5-1 with TRBJ2-7; 10 positions agree with TRBD2. V was clipped by 0 bases and J by 2 bases; unmatched bases: 5. Per germline, CDR1 SGHRS and CDR2 YFSETQ. This CDR3 comprises 16 residues. DNA for the CDR3: TGCGCCAGCAGCTTGGCCGATAGCGGGGGGACCTACGAGCAGTACTTC. Protein sequence: CASSLADSGGTYEQYF.

The J gene is TRBJ1-4, the V gene TRBV30; no clear D gene. V was trimmed by 3 bases and J by 8 bases, leaving 16 bases between them. Germline V lookup: CDR1 GTSNPN, CDR2 SVGIG (reference sequence). The CDR3 contains 14 residues. The CDR3 region is CAWRGEHGGEKLFF. The CDR3 DNA reads TGTGCCTGGAGGGGCGAGCACGGCGGGGAAAAACTGTTTTTT.

This sequence joins TRBV6-5 and TRBJ2-7, with D perhaps matching TRBD1 (7 bases). The germline V gene encodes CDR1 MNHEY and CDR2 SVGAGI. V lost 8 bases and J 6 bases, leaving 14 bases between the germline ends. The CDR3 sequence is 12 residues long. The CDR3 spells CASSSGGTEQYF. In nucleotides, the CDR3 is TGTGCCAGCTCCTCAGGGGGGACCGAGCAGTACTTC.